This T cell receptor (beta chain) derives from a study of T-cell memory formation after mild COVID-19. Looking at the study overall: Each donor largely had its own TCR clusters.

Broader study findings: CD4/CD8 balance characterized clones contracting day 15 to 85, and CD4+ skew characterized later expanders. Some SARS-CoV-2-responding clones were already detected in memory before infection. Clonal second-wave expansions that peaked on day 37 had unconfirmed SARS-CoV-2 specificity.

This clonotype was detected a few times. Its antigen remains unidentified. TCRdb recomputed calls from the 5' RACE reads with MiXCR, one row per CDR3 protein. Among a few hundred thousand distinct CDR3 sequences listed, approximately 19% were seen once. Looked up from germline, CDR1 is MDHEN and CDR2 is SYDVKM. The CDR3 spans 15 residues. The ends were cut back, 2 bases at V and 5 bases at J, with 13 bases in the middle. Sequenced sample: PBMCs or a T cell subset sorted from them (not recorded which). The chain carries TRBV28 and TRBJ1-5; a weak D match, TRBD1 (5 bases). The receptor was derived from a young man who had mild COVID-19 (a few samples of this study predate the infection). Cell type and time point are not known. The CDR3 DNA sequence: TGTGCCAGCAGTTTAACGGGGCTCCTCTATCAGCCCCAGCATTTT. It specifies CASSLTGLLYQPQHF.